This T cell receptor beta chain came from a study of blood T cell repertoires in COVID-19. This CDR3 comprises 16 residues. V dropped 1 base and J dropped 2; count of bases not matched to a gene: 5. Germline V gene sequence: CDR1 KGHSH, CDR2 LQKENI. As handled by the study authors: Counts of nucleated cells, estimated from reference gene primer amplification, were obtained. The data were produced by immunoSEQ multiplex PCR, yet TCRdb's version contains in-frame clones alone and is incomplete. That table supplies the V and J calls and clone size; D and trimming were determined from the DNA. The table includes around 330,000 clones, about nine tenths detected once.

Input material: PBMCs or T cells enriched from blood (not recorded which). The chain uses TRBV18 and TRBJ2-7, with 10 bases that match TRBD2. The clonotype originates from a man aged 60 to 75 who had recovered from COVID-19. This CDR3 is CASSPLRGTSAYEQYF. The CDR3 DNA reads TGTGCCAGCTCACCACTCAGGGGGACTAGCGCCTACGAGCAGTACTTC. The full variable domain, in which reference TRBV18 and TRBJ2-7 provide the parts outside the CDR3, is NAGVMQNPRHLVRRRGQEARLRCSPMKGHSHVYWYRQLPEEGLKFMVYLQKENIIDESGMPKERFSAEFPKEGPSILRIQQVVRGDSAAYFCASSPLRGTSAYEQYFGPGTRLTVT.